One T cell receptor beta chain is described in this entry. The target antigen is unknown. The CDR3 runs 14 residues. Trimming cost V 0 bases and J 4 bases, with 10 bases left between them. From germline, CDR1 is SGHRS and CDR2 YFSETQ. Produced via immunoSEQ multiplex PCR; TCRdb's table is partial and in-frame only. The data hold 15,000 to 25,000 clones, with just over 65% observed a single time. The data were obtained in a study of Tregs in tolerant kidney transplant recipients. On the study more broadly: Sorting of CD4+CD25+CD127- cells followed approximately three-day belatacept mixed lymphocyte reactions, sometimes with roughly 5-day graft donor restimulation. Study outcomes and limitations: The most relevant donor-specific Treg TCRbeta repertoire apparently came from expansion with activated donor B cells. No direct test of biological reproducibility was done here.

The chain uses TRBV5-1 and TRBJ1-2, with D tentatively TRBD1 (5 bases). Sequenced sample: Tregs from blood cultured with allogeneic cells. The clonotype originates from a human donor in good health. The CDR3 coding sequence is TGCGCCAGCAGCTTGGCCGGGACGGCCTATGGCTACACCTTC. Translating gives CASSLAGTAYGYTF. Complete variable domain (other parts from reference TRBV5-1 and TRBJ1-2): KAGVTQTPRYLIKTRGQQVTLSCSPISGHRSVSWYQQTPGQGLQFLFEYFSETQRNKGNFPGRFSGRQFSNSRSEMNVSTLELGDSALYLCASSLAGTAYGYTFGSGTRLTVV.